This T cell receptor (beta chain) emerged from a study of blood T cell repertoires in COVID-19. Across the study: Spain, Italy and the United States supplied samples that represented acute and convalescent COVID-19. T cells, B-cell-depleted T cells, or PBMCs provided the cDNA or gDNA that served as material.

Study processing details: Estimates of nucleated cell counts were drawn from the amplification of reference gene primers. The method was immunoSEQ multiplex PCR; TCRdb's version includes in-frame clones alone and lacks a portion of them. V and J calls and clone size are those listed in that table; D and trimming were worked out from the DNA. The data show some 160,000 clones, around 88% seen once. This CDR3 comprises 12 residues. Trimming stripped 7 bases from V and 5 bases from J, with 11 bases between. The rearrangement links TRBV12-3 or TRBV12-4 to TRBJ1-1, with D perhaps TRBD1 (5 bases). The sequence was collected from a woman aged 70-85 years who had recovered from COVID-19. Source material: peripheral blood. The CDR3, as DNA: TGTGCCAGCACCATGGGGGGGACTGAAGCTTTCTTT. This gives the protein CASTMGGTEAFF.